This is a list of T cell receptor beta chains from one sample in a study of T cells in Graves' hyperthyroidism and ophthalmopathy. TCRdb independently ran MiXCR on the multiplex PCR reads; one entry per CDR3 protein. The sample contains around 400,000 distinct CDR3 sequences, just under 25% of which appear only once. Sequenced material: blood. These receptor sequences come from a man in his forties or fifties with Graves' hyperthyroidism. Each CDR3 is given with its conserved first and last residue.

J,V,length,CDR3
TRBJ2-1,TRBV27,15,CASSTPTGGFDEQFF
TRBJ1-2,TRBV30,14,CAWSPGQGGYGYTF
TRBJ2-1,TRBV29-1,14,CSVGQGIGVGEQFF
TRBJ2-3,TRBV3-1,14,CASSQTNPWNTQYF
TRBJ2-5,TRBV28,14,CATNNQEGGETQYF
TRBJ2-1,TRBV20-1,14,CSAFRDRGRDEQFF
TRBJ2-2,TRBV28,12,CASSWGPGELFF
TRBJ1-4,TRBV11-1,14,CASSIGGRTEKLFF
TRBJ1-1,TRBV27,14,CASSSGGQGRDAFF
TRBJ2-7,TRBV7-2,16,CASSPGQGRSSYEQYF
TRBJ2-1,TRBV5-5,13,CASSPPSYSEQFF
TRBJ1-5,TRBV6-1,12,CASRHSNQPQHF
TRBJ2-2,TRBV24-1,14,CATSPAGVGGELFF
TRBJ2-7,TRBV7-2,13,CASSAAGANEQYF
TRBJ2-5,TRBV28,14,CASRGPSAGETQYF
TRBJ2-2,TRBV6-1,15,CASSPTGTHTGELFF
TRBJ2-7,TRBV12-3/TRBV12-4,13,CASSFRSSYEQYF
TRBJ2-7,TRBV20-1,12,CSASRTVGEQYF
TRBJ2-2,TRBV14,14,CASSQYANTGELFF
TRBJ1-1,TRBV7-8,14,CASSLAARSTEAFF
TRBJ1-5,TRBV30,14,CAWSVQGGGQPQHF
TRBJ1-1,TRBV19,13,CASSSRETTEAFF
TRBJ1-1,TRBV12-3/TRBV12-4,15,CASSTTGFAWTEAFF
TRBJ2-4,TRBV30,11,CAWRTKNIQYF
TRBJ2-5,TRBV7-7,15,CASSPRRGRQETQYF
TRBJ2-3,TRBV5-5,14,CASSPGTSGDTQYF
TRBJ2-7,TRBV11-2,15,CASSLELAGNYEQYF
TRBJ2-1,TRBV9,16,CASSVVPAGVDNEQFF
TRBJ1-2,TRBV2,12,CASSIQIYGYTF
TRBJ1-5,TRBV6-1,16,CASSELDRAGSQPQHF
TRBJ1-2,TRBV27,13,CASSERDNYGYTF
TRBJ1-1,TRBV6-5,13,CASSYSGTRQAFF
TRBJ2-2,TRBV5-1,15,CASGTRGRGTGELFF
TRBJ2-1,TRBV20-1,12,CSASGQLGEQFF
TRBJ2-2,TRBV7-3,17,CASSLIGAGQNTGELFF
TRBJ2-7,TRBV11-3,14,CASSTRMYFGEQYF
TRBJ2-7,TRBV12-3/TRBV12-4,13,CASRSQGAYEQYF
TRBJ1-2,TRBV20-1,15,CSARDPRGQGLGYTF
TRBJ2-6,TRBV5-6,16,CASSLVELPGANVLTF
TRBJ2-7,TRBV19,15,CASSIVRDSSYEQYF
TRBJ2-1,TRBV20-1,14,CSANYGILFNEQFF
TRBJ1-1,TRBV12-3/TRBV12-4,14,CASSLWTENTEAFF
TRBJ2-1,TRBV29-1,15,CSVEVVLAAYNEQFF
TRBJ2-2,TRBV5-1,16,CASSHGLAGVSGELFF
TRBJ1-4,TRBV6-5,15,CASSYSAGATEKLFF
TRBJ2-5,TRBV2,16,CASSEARSGSTETQYF
TRBJ2-1,TRBV29-1,13,CSVAASGSGEQFF
TRBJ1-2,TRBV28,13,CASSQRTGGGYTF
TRBJ2-7,TRBV7-3,13,CASSSDPSGEQYF
TRBJ2-3,TRBV7-2,16,CASSPRLHSGEDTQYF
TRBJ2-1,TRBV6-2/TRBV6-3,14,CASRVGTSGMRQFF
TRBJ2-1,TRBV28,13,CASSSVGVSGPFF
TRBJ2-7,TRBV12-3/TRBV12-4,14,CASSSGMGQGEQYF
TRBJ2-7,TRBV20-1,15,CSARGTSGSVYEQYF
TRBJ2-7,TRBV6-1,15,CASSELASGRYEQYF
TRBJ1-1,TRBV4-1,14,CASSQARQGLKAFF
TRBJ2-5,TRBV3-1,15,CAGGQDREYQETQYF
TRBJ2-7,TRBV30,14,CAWTGRGRTYEQYF